These 22 T cell receptor beta chains were sequenced from one sample in a study of cytomegalovirus exposure and HLA in healthy donors. Primers: 60 Vbeta forward and 13 Jbeta reverse. Using immunoSEQ multiplex PCR, the repertoire was profiled, and TCRdb retains in-frame clones only, with some absent. This table holds approximately 220,000 clones, roughly 83% found once. Material: PBMCs. The receptors were sampled from a girl between 5 and 17 years old in good health and CMV-seronegative.

This sequence joins TRBV11-3 and TRBJ2-1; D may be TRBD1 (6 bases). The CDR3 runs to 15 residues. Trimming took 2 bases from V and 5 from J, leaving 13 bases between them. Germline V gene lookup returns CDR1 SGHNT and CDR2 YENEEA. CDR3 residues: CASSLQGSQNNEQFF. The CDR3 DNA is TGTGCCAGCAGCTTACAGGGGAGTCAGAACAATGAGCAGTTCTTC.

The chain recombines TRBV6-1 with TRBJ1-3; 8 bases line up with TRBD1. The J segment lost 0 bases and the V segment lost 5 bases, leaving 3 bases of the junction unmatched. The CDR3 is 15 amino acids. In germline, CDR1 is MNHNS, CDR2 SASEGT. The CDR3 loop reads CASSRDRISGNTIYF. CDR3 nucleotide sequence: TGTGCCAGCAGTCGGGACAGGATCTCTGGAAACACCATATATTTT.

The chain employs TRBV28 and TRBJ1-2; the D is unclear. CDR1 MDHEN and CDR2 SYDVKM come from the germline V gene. Deletions cut 4 bases from V and 6 bases from J, with 6 bases between. This CDR3 region has 11 residues. Here the CDR3 reads CASSWRDGYTF. The CDR3, as DNA: TGTGCCAGCAGTTGGAGGGATGGCTACACCTTC.

The chain recombines TRBV7-9 with TRBJ1-5, with 7 bases identical to TRBD1. This CDR3 is 18 amino acids long. CDR1 is SEHNR and CDR2 is FQNEAQ in the germline V gene (reference sequence). With 4 bases clipped from V and 6 bases from J, the junction kept 18 bases outside the gene matches. This CDR3 is CASSSSTGVAAGGQPQHF. The CDR3 DNA is TGTGCCAGCAGCTCCTCCACAGGGGTCGCGGCAGGCGGTCAGCCCCAGCATTTT.

The chain employs TRBV6-1 and TRBJ2-1; 11 nucleotides match TRBD2. J was trimmed by 8 bases and V by 3 bases; bases with no gene match: 9. Germline CDR1 MNHNS, CDR2 SASEGT. The CDR3 is 16 amino acids. The CDR3 region has the DNA TGTGCCAGCAGTGAGATTAGCGGGAGGGCCGTTCATGAGCAGTTCTTC. As protein: CASSEISGRAVHEQFF.

V and J are TRBV21-1 and TRBJ2-7; TRBD2, the D gene given by the table, was not confirmed from the DNA. TRBV21-1 is listed as a pseudogene. The CDR3 spans 19 residues. The CDR3 DNA reads TGTGCCAGCAGCAATGAACTTGAAAGGACTAGCGGGAGCTCCTACGAGCAGTACTTC. It codes for CASSNELERTSGSSYEQYF.

For this clone: An end of the junction does not agree with germline; a read error may underlie this. The J gene is TRBJ2-5, the V gene TRBV7-7; possible D gene TRBD2, 6 bases. CDR1 is SSHAT and CDR2 is FNYEAQ in the germline V gene (reference sequence). The length of the CDR3 is 15 residues. In DNA, the CDR3 is TGTGCTAGCAGCTCCCGACTAGTCCTCCAAGAGACCCAGTACTTC. Translated, it gives CASSSRLVLQETQYF.

About this clone itself: Sequence at one end of the junction differs from germline and may be a read error. The chain employs TRBV5-1 and TRBJ2-1, with a possible D match to TRBD1 (5 bases). The CDR3 spans 13 residues. CDR1 is SGHRS, CDR2 YFSETQ, per germline. This CDR3 reads CASSLDYAADKIF. The CDR3 DNA reads TGCGCCAGCAGCTTGGATTACGCCGCGGACAAAATCTTC.

The rearrangement joins TRBV30 to TRBJ2-5; 7 nucleotides match TRBD2. The J segment lost 1 base and the V segment lost 3 bases, leaving 11 bases of the junction unmatched. The germline gives CDR1 GTSNPN, CDR2 SVGIG (reference sequence). The CDR3 is 16 residues long. The CDR3 DNA sequence: TGTGCCTGGAGACAGCGGGACTTGGGGTTCCAAGAGACCCAGTACTTC. It codes for CAWRQRDLGFQETQYF.

The V and J genes are TRBV5-1 and TRBJ2-7, with D tentatively TRBD2 (5 bases). Germline CDR1 and CDR2: SGHRS and YFSETQ. V was trimmed by 7 bases and J by 4 bases, leaving 18 bases between them. The CDR3 extends over 14 amino acids. CDR3 in amino acids: CASRELPGMYEQYF. The CDR3 DNA reads TGCGCCAGCCGGGAACTACCCGGGATGTACGAGCAGTACTTC.

The chain recombines TRBV6-5 with TRBJ1-6, with 7 bases lining up with TRBD1. With V trimmed by 0 bases and J by 7 bases, 6 bases remained unmatched. There are 16 residues in the CDR3. Germline V gene data show CDR1 as MNHEY and CDR2 as SVGAGI. CDR3 nucleotide sequence: TGTGCCAGCAGTTACTCCCGGGACAGACTAAATTCACCCCTCCACTTT. This codes for CASSYSRDRLNSPLHF.

This rearrangement joins TRBV7-9 to TRBJ1-5; 9 nucleotides agree with TRBD1. Per the germline V gene, CDR1 is SEHNR and CDR2 is FQNEAQ (reference sequence). The length of the CDR3 is 15 residues. V shed 1 base, J shed 5 bases, and the junction held 3 bases outside the gene matches. DNA for the CDR3: TGTGCCAGCAGCTTAGGTACAGGGGGCGATCAGCCCCAGCATTTT. Translated: CASSLGTGGDQPQHF. Using reference TRBV7-9 and TRBJ1-5 for the parts outside the CDR3, the full variable domain is DTGVSQNPRHKITKRGQNVTFRCDPISEHNRLYWYRQTLGQGPEFLTYFQNEAQLEKSRLLSDRFSAERPKGSFSTLEIQRTEQGDSAMYLCASSLGTGGDQPQHFGDGTRLSIL.

The chain links TRBV7-9 to TRBJ2-5; TRBD1 is a possible D gene (6 bases). Germline lookup yields CDR1 SEHNR and CDR2 FQNEAQ (reference sequence). The V and J ends lost 1 base and 5 bases respectively, with 8 bases between them. The CDR3 has 13 amino acids. The chain's CDR3 is CASSLGQGETQYF. CDR3 bases: TGTGCCAGCAGCTTAGGGCAGGGGGAGACCCAGTACTTC.

This clone was observed a single time. This rearrangement joins TRBV7-2 to TRBJ1-4; 8 positions match TRBD1. This CDR3 contains 15 residues. The junction had 15 bases not matched to a gene; V was cut back by 5 bases and J by 13 bases. CDR1 SGHTA and CDR2 FQGNSA come from the germline V gene. The CDR3 sequence: CASSLGQGRRRRLFF. For the CDR3, the DNA is TGTGCCAGCAGCCTTGGACAGGGCCGCCGCCGTCGACTGTTTTTT.

This rearrangement joins TRBV19 to TRBJ2-7; D possibly corresponds to TRBD1 (5 bases). The V end lost 10 bases, the J end lost 4 bases, and 20 bases lay between the germline ends. The CDR3 length is 14 residues. Per germline, CDR1 LNHDA and CDR2 SQIVND (reference sequence). In nucleotides, the CDR3 is TGTGCCACCCGTCCGGCAGGGTCGTTGTACGAGCAGTACTTC. Its translation is CATRPAGSLYEQYF.

The J gene is TRBJ1-1, the V gene TRBV9; D might be TRBD1 (6 bases). Germline V gene lookup returns CDR1 SGDLS and CDR2 YYNGEE. Trimming took 3 bases from V and 2 from J, leaving 14 bases between them. The CDR3 sequence is 15 residues long. This CDR3 reads CASSATRTANTEAFF. CDR3 DNA: TGTGCCAGCAGCGCCACCCGGACAGCAAACACTGAAGCTTTCTTT.

The rearrangement uses TRBV7-2 and TRBJ1-4; the D is unclear. The CDR3 contains 15 residues. Trimming removed 1 base from V and 4 bases from J, with 10 bases in between. Germline V gene sequence: CDR1 SGHTA, CDR2 FQGNSA. The CDR3 loop is CASSLDSGNNEKLFF. DNA for the CDR3: TGTGCCAGCAGCTTAGACTCCGGGAATAATGAAAAACTGTTTTTT.

V and J are TRBV25-1 and TRBJ1-2, with TRBD1 as a possible D gene (5 bases). The germline V gene has CDR1 MGHDK and CDR2 SYGVNS. Trimming pared 1 base from V and 10 bases from J, leaving 19 bases between. This CDR3 comprises 15 residues. CDR3 loop: CASSEFIGGKWVYTF. The CDR3, as DNA: TGTGCCAGCAGTGAATTCATTGGGGGGAAATGGGTCTACACCTTC.

V is TRBV10-3 and J is TRBJ1-1; 7 bases line up with TRBD1. V lost 2 bases to trimming and J lost 3 bases; unmatched junction nucleotides: 0. The CDR3 sequence is 13 residues long. Germline CDR1 ENHRY, CDR2 SYGVKD. The CDR3, as DNA: TGTGCCATCAGTGAGGACAGGGACACTGAAGCTTTCTTT. Residues: CAISEDRDTEAFF.

Note on this clone: The sample has other DNA sequences that encode this CDR3 too. The rearrangement joins TRBV29-1 to TRBJ2-7, with a tentative D call TRBD2 (6 bases). The CDR3 has 13 residues. Germline assignment: CDR1 SQVTM and CDR2 ANQGSEA. V gave up 3 bases and J gave up 5 bases, with 14 bases separating them. The CDR3 is CSVDPGGGNEQYF. DNA for the CDR3: TGCAGCGTTGACCCCGGGGGTGGAAACGAGCAGTACTTC.

This clone was observed a handful of times. The V gene is TRBV18, the J gene TRBJ1-1; D uncertain. V gave up 2 bases and J gave up 3 bases, with 10 bases separating them. CDR1 and CDR2 (germline): KGHSH, LQKENI. This CDR3 is 14 amino acids long. This CDR3 reads CASSPGSWDTEAFF. CDR3 sequence (DNA): TGTGCCAGCTCACCAGGGAGTTGGGACACTGAAGCTTTCTTT.

This chain uses TRBV5-1 with TRBJ1-4, with TRBD1 as a possible D gene (6 bases). Germline-derived CDR1 and CDR2 are SGHRS and YFSETQ. The CDR3 has 17 residues. V dropped 3 bases and J dropped 3 bases, with 18 bases sitting between them. CDR3 in DNA: TGCGCCAGCAGCTCCCTCAATAGGGGGACGGCTAATGAAAAACTGTTTTTT. Amino acids: CASSSLNRGTANEKLFF.